Below, 13 T cell receptor beta chains from the same sample are listed, as sequenced in a study of cytomegalovirus exposure and HLA in healthy donors. Assay used: immunoSEQ multiplex PCR; TCRdb lists only in-frame clones, some missing. This sample has around 86,000 clones; roughly 92% occur once, and the top ten carry about 1%. Sequenced material: PBMCs. These receptor sequences come from a woman in her twenties or thirties in good health and CMV-seropositive.

This sequence joins TRBV5-5 and TRBJ2-5; 11 bases align to TRBD1. V dropped 2 bases and J dropped 2; count of bases not matched to a gene: 5. The CDR3 has 16 residues. Germline CDR1 SGHKS, CDR2 YYEKEE (reference sequence). The CDR3: CASSFGTGGTQETQYF. CDR3 coding DNA: TGTGCCAGCAGCTTCGGGACAGGGGGGACTCAAGAGACCCAGTACTTC.

This sequence joins TRBV19 and TRBJ2-1; TRBD2 matches at 10 bases. This CDR3 is 16 amino acids long. V lost 9 bases to trimming and J lost 3 bases; unmatched junction nucleotides: 11. Germline CDR1 is LNHDA and CDR2 is SQIVND (reference sequence). For the CDR3, the DNA is TGTGCCAGCTCCCCCGGACTAGCGGTTCTCTACAATGAGCAGTTCTTC. It translates to CASSPGLAVLYNEQFF.

This clone has only a few counts. The CDR3 spells CASRATSAYEQYF. CDR3 in DNA: TGTGCCAGCAGGGCGACTAGCGCCTACGAGCAGTACTTC. This chain links TRBV11-2 with TRBJ2-7, with 8 bases matching TRBD2. Per the germline V gene, CDR1 is SGHAT and CDR2 is FQNNGV. This CDR3 spans 13 amino acids. Trimming removed 6 bases from V and 2 bases from J; junction bases left unmatched: 3.

The chain has TRBV27 and TRBJ2-3, with 11 bases lining up with TRBD2. The germline V gene encodes CDR1 MNHEY and CDR2 SMNVEV (reference sequence). With V trimmed by 6 bases and J by 2 bases, 7 bases remained unmatched. The CDR3 length is 16 residues. The CDR3 DNA sequence: TGTGCCAGCAGGAATCGACTAGCGGGATTCACAGATACGCAGTATTTT. Translating gives CASRNRLAGFTDTQYF.

This clone has only one observation. The chain combines TRBV7-9 with TRBJ2-3; 7 positions agree with TRBD2. The CDR3 loop spans 15 amino acids. CDR1 and CDR2 (germline): SEHNR, FQNEAQ (reference sequence). The trim removed 5 bases at V and 9 bases at J, leaving 14 bases unmatched. The CDR3 is CASSHTDRRLATQYF. DNA of the CDR3: TGTGCCAGCAGCCATACCGATCGGAGACTAGCAACGCAGTATTTT.

The chain has TRBV15 and TRBJ1-3; 7 bases line up with TRBD1. CDR3 length: 16 amino acids. CDR1 LNHNV and CDR2 YYDKDF come from the germline V gene (reference sequence). The V segment lost 0 bases and the J segment 4 bases; nucleotides outside the gene matches: 6. The CDR3 sequence: CATSRDDREHGNTIYF. The CDR3 DNA is TGTGCCACCAGCAGAGACGACAGGGAGCACGGAAACACCATATATTTT.

This chain uses TRBV5-4 with TRBJ2-5, with D uncertain. The CDR3 contains 12 residues. Germline V gives CDR1 SGHNT, CDR2 YYREEE (reference sequence). V lost 0 bases and J lost 4, with 4 bases in between. The CDR3 region is CASSLVRETQYF. The CDR3, as DNA: TGTGCCAGCAGCTTGGTCAGAGAGACCCAGTACTTC.

This sequence joins TRBV19 and TRBJ2-1; D not certain. The germline V and J ends were trimmed by 5 bases and 4 bases, with 6 bases remaining between them. Germline V lookup: CDR1 LNHDA, CDR2 SQIVND (reference sequence). CDR3 length equals 12 residues. The CDR3 sequence: CASSSGYNEQFF. Here the CDR3 DNA reads TGTGCCAGTAGTTCAGGTTACAATGAGCAGTTCTTC.

The V gene is TRBV28, the J gene TRBJ1-2; maybe TRBD1 (5 bases). The ends were cut back, 3 bases at V and 3 bases at J, with 11 bases in the middle. This CDR3 has 14 residues. From germline, CDR1 is MDHEN and CDR2 SYDVKM. The CDR3: CASSFYGGDYGYTF. CDR3 nucleotides: TGTGCCAGCAGTTTCTACGGGGGGGACTATGGCTACACCTTC.

This clone was recorded only once. The chain employs TRBV28 and TRBJ1-1; D is undetermined. This CDR3 is 13 amino acids long. The V end was cut by 2 bases, the J end by 3 bases, with 7 bases between. Germline-derived CDR1 and CDR2 are MDHEN and SYDVKM. The CDR3 protein is CASSLLGDTEAFF. The CDR3 coding sequence is TGTGCCAGCAGTTTACTGGGAGACACTGAAGCTTTCTTT.

This rearrangement joins TRBV10-3 to TRBJ2-5; 13 bases line up with TRBD2. Trimming took 6 bases from V and 2 from J; bases not matched to a gene: 3. The germline gives CDR1 ENHRY, CDR2 SYGVKD. This CDR3 is 15 amino acids long. CDR3 DNA sequence: TGTGCCATCAGGTCGGGACTAGCGGGGCAAGAGACCCAGTACTTC. It encodes CAIRSGLAGQETQYF.

The rearrangement links TRBV6-4 to TRBJ2-7; no definite D call. This CDR3 spans 14 amino acids. Germline values: CDR1 MRHNA, CDR2 SNTAGT. Trimming shortened V by 2 bases and J by 4 bases, and 12 bases separated the two germline ends. CDR3 DNA: TGTGCCAGCAGTGACCGAACATTACATTACGAGCAGTACTTC. It yields the protein CASSDRTLHYEQYF.

The chain joins TRBV5-1 to TRBJ2-3; TRBD1 matches at 8 bases. The CDR3 is 15 amino acids. J was trimmed by 0 bases and V by 4 bases; bases with no gene match: 4. Germline assignment: CDR1 SGHRS and CDR2 YFSETQ. The CDR3 nucleotides are TGCGCCAGCAGCCGTCAGGGGGCCAGCACAGATACGCAGTATTTT. Its translation is CASSRQGASTDTQYF.